Listed here are 7 T cell receptor beta chains from one sample, sequenced in a study of control samples from healthy donors and cancer patients. Measured with immunoSEQ multiplex PCR; TCRdb has only the in-frame clones, and not every one. The repertoire holds over 30,000 clones, with more than 85% as singletons. The specimen sequenced was PBMCs. Every receptor here comes from a middle-aged woman with lung cancer.

CDR3 region: CASSSGSAYEQYF. The DNA for the CDR3 is TGTGCCAGCAGTTCCGGCAGTGCCTACGAGCAGTACTTC. The genes are TRBV28 and TRBJ2-7, with unresolved D. V was clipped by 4 bases and J by 2 bases, with 9 bases between them. Germline-derived CDR1 and CDR2 are MDHEN and SYDVKM. The CDR3 extends over 13 amino acids.

The chain recombines TRBV11-3 with TRBJ2-7; 7 nucleotides align to TRBD2. CDR3 length: 15 amino acids. CDR1 is SGHNT, CDR2 YENEEA, per germline. V gave up 0 bases and J gave up 2 bases; unmatched junction bases: 4. CDR3: CASSLDPGGTYEQYF. The CDR3 DNA reads as TGTGCCAGCAGCTTAGATCCCGGGGGGACCTACGAGCAGTACTTC. Full variable domain (rest looked up from reference TRBV11-3 and TRBJ2-7): EAGVVQSPRYKIIEKKQPVAFWCNPISGHNTLYWYLQNLGQGPELLIRYENEEAVDDSQLPKDRFSAERLKGVDSTLKIQPAELGDSAVYLCASSLDPGGTYEQYFGPGTRLTVT.

The V call is TRBV29-1, the J call TRBJ1-2, with D possibly matching TRBD1 (5 bases). The V and J ends lost 0 bases and 2 bases respectively, with 13 bases between them. From germline, CDR1 is SQVTM and CDR2 ANQGSEA. This CDR3 is built from 15 residues. CDR3 region: CSVEDRGGVNYGYTF. As DNA, the CDR3 is TGCAGCGTTGAAGATCGGGGAGGGGTGAACTATGGCTACACCTTC.

The rearrangement joins TRBV3-1 (or the pseudogene TRBV3-2) to TRBJ2-7; D remains unclear. Germline lookup yields CDR1 LGHDT and CDR2 YNNKEL (reference sequence). With 1 base removed from V and 5 bases from J, the gap between germline ends came to 12 bases. The CDR3 runs 14 residues. The CDR3 spells CASSQGLQVDEQYF. CDR3 nucleotides: TGTGCCAGCAGCCAAGGGTTGCAGGTGGACGAGCAGTACTTC.

The chain is built from TRBV28 and TRBJ2-7; D is perhaps TRBD1 (6 bases). V shed 2 bases and J shed 0 bases, with 8 bases lying between them. Germline-derived CDR1 and CDR2 are MDHEN and SYDVKM. This CDR3 spans 14 amino acids. CDR3 sequence: CASSLGDISYEQYF. The DNA of the CDR3 is TGTGCCAGCAGTTTAGGGGACATCTCCTACGAGCAGTACTTC.

CDR3 sequence: CASSLTGGPSQPQHF. As DNA, the CDR3 is TGCGCCAGCAGCCTCACAGGGGGCCCTAGCCAGCCCCAGCATTTT. V usage is TRBV5-1 and J usage is TRBJ1-5; 9 nucleotides line up with TRBD1. J was trimmed by 7 bases and V by 4 bases; bases with no gene match: 9. The germline V gene encodes CDR1 SGHRS and CDR2 YFSETQ. The CDR3 runs 15 residues.

The V gene is TRBV6-5, the J gene TRBJ1-5; the D gene is possibly TRBD1 (5 bases). Trimming removed 5 bases at V and 4 bases at J, with 9 bases between. Per germline, CDR1 MNHEY and CDR2 SVGAGI. The CDR3 covers 13 residues. The CDR3 sequence is CASSRQFNQPQHF. The CDR3 region has the DNA TGTGCCAGCAGTCGACAGTTTAATCAGCCCCAGCATTTT.